What follows are 9 T cell receptor beta chains derived from one specimen sequenced in a study of regulatory T cells in long-lasting Graves disease. The sample's time point: newly diagnosed GD, antithyroid drugs for less than 3 months. From PBMCs, RNA was extracted and then used to make the TCR library. Arm-PCR with iRepertoire HTBI primers amplified the CDR3 regions for these TCR beta libraries. A single record per CDR3 protein comes from TCRdb applying MiXCR to the multiplex PCR reads. The repertoire has 500,000 to 700,000 distinct CDR3 sequences, about 16% of them found once; the top ten carry 15% to 20%. The sample was also linked to a second study, of T cells in Graves' hyperthyroidism and ophthalmopathy.

The source was peripheral blood mononuclear cells (PBMCs), collected at new diagnosis, from a patient treated with antithyroid drugs. These receptors came from a woman in her thirties with Graves disease.

The sample holds one count of this clonotype. The chain carries TRBV25-1 and TRBJ1-6; 7 positions match TRBD1. The CDR3 is 15 residues long. The V gene's germline CDR1 is MGHDK and CDR2 SYGVNS. V was clipped by 10 bases and J by 5 bases; unmatched bases: 11. The CDR3 protein is CATDPGQTDNSPLHF. The CDR3 nucleotides read TGTGCCACCGATCCGGGACAGACAGATAATTCACCCCTCCACTTT.

This clonotype showed up just a few times. A junction boundary mismatches the germline segment, possibly from a read error. The V gene is TRBV27, the J gene TRBJ2-3, with D possibly being TRBD1 (6 bases). Germline V gene lookup returns CDR1 MNHEY and CDR2 SMNVEV (reference sequence). This CDR3 has 17 amino acids. The CDR3 loop is CASGFPLIEGDTDAQYF. The DNA of the CDR3 is TGTGCCAGCGGATTCCCCCTAATCGAAGGGGACACAGATGCGCAGTATTTT.

There are many counts of this clonotype. The CDR3 sequence is CASSKGAGDLTEQYF. The CDR3 bases are TGTGCCAGCTCTAAGGGAGCGGGAGATCTTACCGAGCAGTACTTC. The gene calls are TRBV27 and TRBJ2-7; TRBD2 aligns across 8 bases. The germline V gene has CDR1 MNHEY and CDR2 SMNVEV (reference sequence). Trimming cost V 8 bases and J 6 bases; bases outside gene matches: 15. This CDR3 comprises 15 residues.

V and J are TRBV20-1 and TRBJ2-5, with a possible D match to TRBD2 (5 bases). The CDR3 runs to 14 residues. Trimming shortened V by 5 bases and J by 5 bases, and 18 bases separated the two germline ends. Germline lookup yields CDR1 DFQATT and CDR2 SNEGSKA (reference sequence). The CDR3 loop reads CSASGGLLLETQYF. For the CDR3, the DNA is TGCAGTGCTTCGGGCGGGTTGCTGTTGGAGACCCAGTACTTC.

In its sample, this clonotype was seen a few times. The V and J genes are TRBV27 and TRBJ2-7, with TRBD2 matching over 7 bases. The germline V gene encodes CDR1 MNHEY and CDR2 SMNVEV (reference sequence). The ends lost 2 bases at V and 4 bases at J; junction bases unmatched: 14. The CDR3 has 17 residues. The CDR3 DNA reads as TGTGCCAGCAGTTTAATTGCGCGGGAGTGGTATAAATACGAGCAGTACTTC. Translation gives CASSLIAREWYKYEQYF.

The sample holds a few counts of this clonotype. This sequence joins TRBV3-1 and TRBJ2-7, with TRBD2 matching 11 bases. The germline V gene has CDR1 LGHDT and CDR2 YNNKEL (reference sequence). J lost 3 bases, V lost 1 base, and 11 bases had no gene match. This CDR3 spans 18 amino acids. Here the CDR3 DNA reads TGTGCCAGCAGCCAAGGTCCCAATCTAGCGGGAGGCTTCTACGAGCAGTACTTC. Translation: CASSQGPNLAGGFYEQYF.

There are a few counts of this clonotype. V gene TRBV14 combines with J gene TRBJ1-2; 7 nucleotides agree with TRBD1. This CDR3 region has 15 residues. Trimming at V came to 3 bases and at J to 8 bases, leaving 12 bases not matched to a gene. In germline, CDR1 is SGHDN, CDR2 FVKESK. The CDR3: CASSQWVGGFGGYTF. CDR3 in DNA: TGTGCCAGCAGCCAGTGGGTAGGGGGCTTCGGAGGCTACACCTTC.

The chain combines TRBV28 with TRBJ1-2; TRBD1 is a possible D gene (5 bases). V was pared by 4 bases and J by 2 bases, with 20 bases between. The CDR3 is 17 residues long. Germline CDR1 reads MDHEN; CDR2 reads SYDVKM. Here the CDR3 DNA reads TGTGCCAGCAGTTCGGCCCGGGACGCGGAGTGGAACTATGGCTACACCTTC. Translated: CASSSARDAEWNYGYTF.

The table lists this clonotype with a count of one. Mismatch with germline at one junction end may stem from a read error. This chain links TRBV2 with TRBJ2-4; D is perhaps TRBD1 (5 bases). CDR3 size: 13 residues. Germline V gene lookup returns CDR1 SNHLY and CDR2 FYNNEI. The CDR3: CASSQGATGAAHF. DNA for the CDR3: TGTGCCAGCAGCCAAGGGGCGACTGGGGCCGCTCACTTC.